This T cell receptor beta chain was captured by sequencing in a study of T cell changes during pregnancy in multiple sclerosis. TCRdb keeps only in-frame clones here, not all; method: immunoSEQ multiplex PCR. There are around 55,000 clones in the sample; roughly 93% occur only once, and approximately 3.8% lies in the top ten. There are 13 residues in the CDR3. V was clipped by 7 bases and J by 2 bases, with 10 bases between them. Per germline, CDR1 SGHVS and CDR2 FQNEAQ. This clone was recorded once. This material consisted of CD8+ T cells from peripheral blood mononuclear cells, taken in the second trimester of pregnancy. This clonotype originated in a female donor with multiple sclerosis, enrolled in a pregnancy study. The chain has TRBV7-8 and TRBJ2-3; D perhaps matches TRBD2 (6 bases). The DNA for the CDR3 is TGTGCCAGCAAACCGGGGGTCACAGATACGCAGTATTTT. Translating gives CASKPGVTDTQYF.